The 17 T cell receptor beta chains given below trace back to one sample, sequenced in a study of T-cell reconstitution after alpha-beta-depleted transplantation in children. TCRbeta library construction was performed incorporating unique molecular identifiers. TCRdb re-derived calls from the PCR reads in MiXCR, one entry per CDR3 protein. The data contain fewer than 750,000 distinct CDR3 sequences, 20% to 30% of them seen just once; the ten biggest clones take up 30% to 40%. Sequencing used PBMCs, obtained before TCRalphabeta/CD19-depleted stem cell transplant. The receptors come from a boy younger than two with Wiskott-Aldrich syndrome, due to receive a stem cell transplant.

This clonotype was seen a handful of times. DNA for the CDR3: TGTGCCATCAGTGGGGCTAGCGGGAGCAGGGACAATGAGCAGTTCTTC. Protein: CAISGASGSRDNEQFF. This rearrangement joins TRBV10-3 to TRBJ2-1, with TRBD2 matching over 10 bases. This CDR3 region has 16 residues. J gave up 5 bases and V 4 bases, and 8 bases lay outside the gene matches. CDR1 and CDR2 (germline): ENHRY, SYGVKD.

This clonotype was found a few times. The chain couples TRBV5-4 to TRBJ2-1, with TRBD2 identical over 13 bases. The J segment lost 10 bases and the V segment lost 4 bases, leaving 5 bases of the junction unmatched. Germline assignment: CDR1 SGHNT and CDR2 YYREEE (reference sequence). This CDR3 has 14 amino acids. The CDR3 protein is CASSPPGLAGEQFF. CDR3 bases: TGTGCCAGCAGCCCCCCGGGACTAGCGGGGGAGCAGTTCTTC.

The chain has TRBV11-2 and TRBJ2-3, with TRBD2 identical over 9 bases. The V gene end was trimmed by 7 bases and the J gene end by 1 base; junction bases not matched to a gene: 6. CDR1 is SGHAT and CDR2 is FQNNGV in the germline V gene. The CDR3 extends over 15 amino acids. CDR3 protein: CASTKRTSGTDTQYF. In DNA, the CDR3 is TGTGCCAGCACTAAGCGGACTAGCGGCACAGATACGCAGTATTTT.

This clonotype was recorded a few times. V usage is TRBV28 and J usage is TRBJ1-2, with D maybe TRBD1 (5 bases). The germline gives CDR1 MDHEN, CDR2 SYDVKM. Trimming left V 6 bases short and J 8 bases short, with 10 bases between. CDR3 length: 11 amino acids. In DNA form, the CDR3 reads TGTGCCAGCAGGAAGGGGAACGGCTACACCTTC. It specifies CASRKGNGYTF.

The CDR3 loop reads CATSELAGGPSEQFF. The CDR3 nucleotides are TGTGCCACCAGTGAGTTAGCGGGAGGGCCGAGTGAGCAGTTCTTC. The V and J genes are TRBV24-1 and TRBJ2-1; 11 bases map to TRBD2. Germline V gene sequence: CDR1 KGHDR, CDR2 SFDVKD. CDR3 length: 15 residues. V gave up 4 bases and J gave up 9 bases; unmatched junction bases: 7.

J is TRBJ1-3 and V is TRBV6-1; 7 nucleotides align to TRBD1. Germline CDR1 reads MNHNS; CDR2 reads SASEGT. There are 13 residues in the CDR3. J was trimmed by 4 bases and V by 4 bases; bases with no gene match: 1. This chain's CDR3 is CASSAGQGNTIYF. CDR3 DNA sequence: TGTGCCAGCAGTGCGGGACAGGGAAACACCATATATTTT.

The gene calls are TRBV20-1 and TRBJ2-1; 7 bases match TRBD2. V lost 3 bases, J lost 1 base, and 6 bases stayed unmatched. This CDR3 has 15 amino acids. CDR1 DFQATT and CDR2 SNEGSKA come from the germline V gene (reference sequence). The CDR3 loop reads CSASKAGASYNEQFF. CDR3 nucleotide sequence: TGCAGTGCTAGTAAGGCGGGAGCGTCCTACAATGAGCAGTTCTTC.

The rearrangement links TRBV10-3 to TRBJ1-2; 9 bases fit TRBD1. Germline V gene sequence: CDR1 ENHRY, CDR2 SYGVKD. CDR3 length: 22 amino acids. The ends lost 8 bases at V and 3 bases at J; junction bases unmatched: 31. CDR3 in DNA: TGTGCCATCCTGAATCTTCCGGGACAGGGAATAGTGGGGGGTAAAGGGGACTATGGCTACACCTTC. Its translation is CAILNLPGQGIVGGKGDYGYTF.

The chain has TRBV5-1 and TRBJ1-4; no clear D. Between the trimmed V and J ends, which lost 4 bases and 4 bases, there was a span of 8 bases. Germline V gives CDR1 SGHRS, CDR2 YFSETQ. CDR3 length: 13 amino acids. This CDR3 is CASSAQNNEKLFF. The CDR3 DNA reads as TGCGCCAGCAGCGCGCAGAATAATGAAAAACTGTTTTTT.

The chain employs TRBV7-8 and TRBJ2-3; 9 bases fit TRBD2. Germline trimming cut 8 bases from V and 5 bases from J; bases unmatched to any gene: 8. The CDR3 length is 14 residues. CDR1 and CDR2 from the germline V gene are SGHVS and FQNEAQ. The CDR3 here is CASAQREAGDTQYF. The CDR3 nucleotides are TGTGCCAGCGCCCAGCGGGAGGCAGGAGATACGCAGTATTTT.

CDR3 sequence (DNA): TGTGCCAGCAGTTACCTAACAGGGGGATCGAACACCGGGGAGCTGTTTTTT. This translates into CASSYLTGGSNTGELFF. The chain links TRBV6-5 to TRBJ2-2, with TRBD1 matching 8 bases. Looked up from germline, CDR1 is MNHEY and CDR2 is SVGAGI. The CDR3 covers 17 residues. V was clipped by 2 bases and J by 0 bases; unmatched bases: 5.

The genes are TRBV27 and TRBJ2-7, with a possible D match to TRBD1 (6 bases). This CDR3 has 13 amino acids. V lost 5 bases and J lost 5, with 13 bases in between. Germline-derived CDR1 and CDR2 are MNHEY and SMNVEV (reference sequence). For the CDR3, the DNA is TGTGCCAGCAGTCCCGGGACATGGAACGAGCAGTACTTC. This sequence encodes CASSPGTWNEQYF.

The chain links TRBV6-5 to TRBJ2-4, with D tentatively TRBD1 (5 bases). This CDR3 spans 15 amino acids. CDR1 and CDR2 from the germline V gene are MNHEY and SVGAGI. The V and J ends lost 2 bases and 8 bases respectively, with 16 bases between them. This chain's CDR3 is CASSYTPGLGDIQYF. As DNA, the CDR3 is TGTGCCAGCAGTTACACACCGGGCCTAGGGGACATTCAGTACTTC.

The gene calls are TRBV20-1 and TRBJ2-1; 9 nucleotides line up with TRBD2. CDR1 is DFQATT and CDR2 is SNEGSKA in the germline V gene (reference sequence). The trim removed 3 bases at V and 5 bases at J, leaving 11 bases unmatched. The CDR3 is 16 residues long. The CDR3 protein is CSARGLAGERNNEQFF. The CDR3 region has the DNA TGCAGTGCTAGGGGATTAGCGGGAGAAAGGAACAATGAGCAGTTCTTC.

This clonotype was seen a handful of times. The rearrangement links TRBV9 to TRBJ2-5; 10 nucleotides align to TRBD2. The germline V gene encodes CDR1 SGDLS and CDR2 YYNGEE. The V gene end was trimmed by 3 bases and the J gene end by 2 bases; junction bases not matched to a gene: 4. The CDR3 extends over 15 amino acids. This chain's CDR3 is CASSEGLASQETQYF. The CDR3 nucleotides read TGTGCCAGCAGCGAGGGACTAGCGTCTCAAGAGACCCAGTACTTC. The whole variable domain, remainder taken from reference TRBV9 and TRBJ2-5, is DSGVTQTPKHLITATGQRVTLRCSPRSGDLSVYWYQQSLDQGLQFLIQYYNGEERAKGNILERFSAQQFPDLHSELNLSSLELGDSALYFCASSEGLASQETQYFGPGTRLLVL.

The V call is TRBV20-1, the J call TRBJ2-1; TRBD2 agrees at 9 bases. Germline trimming cut 6 bases from V and 7 bases from J; bases unmatched to any gene: 4. This CDR3 is 12 amino acids long. Germline V gene sequence: CDR1 DFQATT, CDR2 SNEGSKA (reference sequence). As DNA, the CDR3 is TGCAGTGCCAAGCTAGCGGGGAATGAGCAGTTCTTC. This encodes CSAKLAGNEQFF.

A few counts support this clonotype. V usage is TRBV24-1 and J usage is TRBJ2-1; D perhaps matches TRBD2 (6 bases). CDR3 length equals 16 residues. V was clipped by 4 bases and J by 5 bases, with 17 bases between them. Germline V lookup: CDR1 KGHDR, CDR2 SFDVKD. CDR3 sequence: CATSEGGAGTHNEQFF. The DNA for the CDR3 is TGTGCCACCAGTGAGGGCGGGGCAGGGACCCACAATGAGCAGTTCTTC.